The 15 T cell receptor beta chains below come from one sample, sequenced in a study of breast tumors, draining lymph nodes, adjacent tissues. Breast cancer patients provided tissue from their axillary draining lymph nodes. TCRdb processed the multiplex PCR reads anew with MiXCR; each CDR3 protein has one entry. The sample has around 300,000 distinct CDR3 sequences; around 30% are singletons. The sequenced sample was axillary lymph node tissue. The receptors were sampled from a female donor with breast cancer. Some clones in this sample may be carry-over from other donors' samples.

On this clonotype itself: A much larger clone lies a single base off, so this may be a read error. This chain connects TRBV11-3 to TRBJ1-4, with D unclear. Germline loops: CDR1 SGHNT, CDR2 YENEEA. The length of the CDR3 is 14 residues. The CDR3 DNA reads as TGTGCCAGCAGCTTTGGAAGGAAGAATGCAAAACTGTTTTTT. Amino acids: CASSFGRKNAKLFF.

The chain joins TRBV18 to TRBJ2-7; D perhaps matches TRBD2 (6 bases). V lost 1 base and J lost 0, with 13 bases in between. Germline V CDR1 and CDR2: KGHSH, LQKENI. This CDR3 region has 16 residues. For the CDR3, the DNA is TGTGCCAGCTCACCACTCATTGATAGCGGCTCCTACGAGCAGTACTTC. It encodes CASSPLIDSGSYEQYF. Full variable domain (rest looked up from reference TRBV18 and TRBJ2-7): NAGVMQNPRHLVRRRGQEARLRCSPMKGHSHVYWYRQLPEEGLKFMVYLQKENIIDESGMPKERFSAEFPKEGPSILRIQQVVRGDSAAYFCASSPLIDSGSYEQYFGPGTRLTVT.

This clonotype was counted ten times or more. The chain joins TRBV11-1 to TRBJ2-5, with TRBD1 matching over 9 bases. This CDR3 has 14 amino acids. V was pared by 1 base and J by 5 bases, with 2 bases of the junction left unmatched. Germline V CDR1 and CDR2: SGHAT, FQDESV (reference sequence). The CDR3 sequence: CASSLDRGLETQYF. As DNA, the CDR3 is TGTGCCAGCAGCTTAGACAGGGGGCTTGAGACCCAGTACTTC.

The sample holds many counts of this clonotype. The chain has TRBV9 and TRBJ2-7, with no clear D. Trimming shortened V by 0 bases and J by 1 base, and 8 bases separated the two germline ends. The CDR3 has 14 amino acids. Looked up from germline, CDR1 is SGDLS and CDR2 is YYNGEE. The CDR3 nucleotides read TGTGCCAGCAGCGTAGAAGTAGGTTCCTACGAGCAGTACTTC. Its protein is CASSVEVGSYEQYF.

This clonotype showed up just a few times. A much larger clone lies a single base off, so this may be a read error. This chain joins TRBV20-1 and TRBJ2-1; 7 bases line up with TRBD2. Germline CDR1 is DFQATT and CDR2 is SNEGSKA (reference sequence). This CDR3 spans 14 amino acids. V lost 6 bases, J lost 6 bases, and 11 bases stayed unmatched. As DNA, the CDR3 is TGCAGTGCCCAGGGTGGGAGGGCGCTCAATGAGCAGTTCTTC. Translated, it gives CSAQGGRALNEQFF.

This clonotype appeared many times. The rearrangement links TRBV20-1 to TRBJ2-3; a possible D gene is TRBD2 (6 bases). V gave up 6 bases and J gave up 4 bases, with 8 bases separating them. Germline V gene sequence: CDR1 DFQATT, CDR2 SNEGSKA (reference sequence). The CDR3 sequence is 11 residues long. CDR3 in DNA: TGCAGTGCCGGGACTCCAGATACGCAGTATTTT. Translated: CSAGTPDTQYF.

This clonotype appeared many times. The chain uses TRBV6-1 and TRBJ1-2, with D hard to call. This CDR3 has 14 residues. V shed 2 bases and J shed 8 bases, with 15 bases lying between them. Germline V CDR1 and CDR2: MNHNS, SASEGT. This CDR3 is CASSESHAARGYTF. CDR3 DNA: TGTGCCAGCAGTGAAAGTCACGCAGCGCGGGGCTACACCTTC.

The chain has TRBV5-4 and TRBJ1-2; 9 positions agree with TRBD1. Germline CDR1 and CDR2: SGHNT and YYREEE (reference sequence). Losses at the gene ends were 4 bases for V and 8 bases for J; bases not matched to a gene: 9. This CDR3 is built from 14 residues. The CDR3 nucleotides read TGTGCCAGCAGCATAGGACAGGGGACGGGAGGCTACACCTTC. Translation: CASSIGQGTGGYTF.

CDR3 bases: TGTGCCAGCAGTTTATCGGGGGACATAAATCAGCCCCAGCATTTT. This encodes CASSLSGDINQPQHF. J is TRBJ1-5 and V is TRBV27; maybe TRBD1 (6 bases). There are 15 residues in the CDR3. CDR1 is MNHEY, CDR2 SMNVEV, per germline (reference sequence). V gave up 0 bases and J gave up 4 bases, with 10 bases separating them.

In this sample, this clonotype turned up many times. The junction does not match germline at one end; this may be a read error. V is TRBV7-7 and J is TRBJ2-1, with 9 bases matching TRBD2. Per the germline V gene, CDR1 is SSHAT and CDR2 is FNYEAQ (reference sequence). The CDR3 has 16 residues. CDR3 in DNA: TGTGCTAGCAGCCCCAACCCGGGGACTAGCTCCCATGAGCAGTTCTTC. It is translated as CASSPNPGTSSHEQFF.

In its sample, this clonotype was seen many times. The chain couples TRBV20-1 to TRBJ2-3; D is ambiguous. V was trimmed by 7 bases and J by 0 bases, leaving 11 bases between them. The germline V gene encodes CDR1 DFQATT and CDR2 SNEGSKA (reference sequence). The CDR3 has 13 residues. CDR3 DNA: TGCAGTGTTGTGACCCACAGCACAGATACGCAGTATTTT. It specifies CSVVTHSTDTQYF.

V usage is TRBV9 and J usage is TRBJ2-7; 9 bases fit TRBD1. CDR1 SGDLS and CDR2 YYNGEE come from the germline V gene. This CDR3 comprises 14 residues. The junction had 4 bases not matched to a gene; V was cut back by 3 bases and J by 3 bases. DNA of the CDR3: TGTGCCAGCAGCGCCGGGACAGGGTACTACGAGCAGTACTTC. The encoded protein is CASSAGTGYYEQYF.

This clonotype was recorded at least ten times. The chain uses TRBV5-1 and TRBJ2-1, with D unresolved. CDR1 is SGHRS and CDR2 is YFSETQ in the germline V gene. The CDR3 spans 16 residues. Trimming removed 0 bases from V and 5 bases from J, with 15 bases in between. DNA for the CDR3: TGCGCCAGCAGCTTGGATTTCCAGCGCCCTAACAATGAGCAGTTCTTC. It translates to CASSLDFQRPNNEQFF.

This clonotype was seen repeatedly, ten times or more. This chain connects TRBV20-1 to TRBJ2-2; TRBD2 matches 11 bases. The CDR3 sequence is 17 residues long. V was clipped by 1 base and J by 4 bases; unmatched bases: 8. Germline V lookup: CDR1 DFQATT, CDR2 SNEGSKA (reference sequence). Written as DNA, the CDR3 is TGCAGTGCTAGAGGGGCTAGCGGGAGGTCAGGCACCGGGGAGCTGTTTTTT. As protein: CSARGASGRSGTGELFF.

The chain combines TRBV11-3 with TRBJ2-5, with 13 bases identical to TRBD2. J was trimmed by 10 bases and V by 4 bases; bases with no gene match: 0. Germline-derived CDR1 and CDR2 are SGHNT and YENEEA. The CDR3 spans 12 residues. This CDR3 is CASSWTSGGQYF. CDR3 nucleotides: TGTGCCAGCAGCTGGACTAGCGGGGGCCAGTACTTC.